These 5 T cell receptor beta chains were sequenced from one sample in a study of identifying expanded T cells in peripheral blood. Profiled with immunoSEQ multiplex PCR; TCRdb holds only in-frame clones, not every one. The data contain roughly 100,000 clones, roughly nine tenths of them singletons. Sequenced input: blood. The receptors shown here come from a person aged 18 to 70 in good health.

On this clone: The junction and the germline gene differ at one end; a read error may be behind it. The chain joins TRBV7-2 to TRBJ1-6; no definite D call. Per the germline V gene, CDR1 is SGHTA and CDR2 is FQGNSA. The CDR3 totals 15 residues. The CDR3 here is CASSQYGPYNSPLHF. In DNA, the CDR3 is TGCGCCAGCAGCCAATACGGTCCCTATAATTCACCCCTCCACTTT.

The V gene is TRBV11-2, the J gene TRBJ2-5; D gene uncertain. V was pared by 1 base and J by 0 bases, with 3 bases between. Germline lookup yields CDR1 SGHAT and CDR2 FQNNGV. CDR3 size: 13 residues. The CDR3 is CASSLAYQETQYF. The DNA for the CDR3 is TGTGCCAGCAGCTTAGCGTACCAAGAGACCCAGTACTTC.

This clone has just a few counts. The chain is built from TRBV9 and TRBJ2-3; perhaps TRBD1 as D (6 bases). CDR3 length: 12 residues. V lost 4 bases to trimming and J lost 10 bases, with 13 bases between them. Germline lookup yields CDR1 SGDLS and CDR2 YYNGEE. The CDR3 loop reads CASSPGAPPQYF. CDR3 nucleotide sequence: TGTGCCAGCAGCCCAGGGGCCCCCCCGCAGTATTTT. The whole variable domain, filled in from reference TRBV9 and TRBJ2-3, reads DSGVTQTPKHLITATGQRVTLRCSPRSGDLSVYWYQQSLDQGLQFLIQYYNGEERAKGNILERFSAQQFPDLHSELNLSSLELGDSALYFCASSPGAPPQYFGPGTRLTVL.

This clone was seen just once. This sequence joins TRBV6-6 and TRBJ2-5, with 14 bases aligning to TRBD2. Losses at the gene ends were 4 bases for V and 2 bases for J; bases not matched to a gene: 3. Germline CDR1 and CDR2: MNHNY and SVGAGI (reference sequence). The CDR3 is made up of 16 amino acids. The CDR3 here is CASSSGLAGGQETQYF. The CDR3 nucleotides read TGTGCCAGCAGTTCTGGACTAGCGGGGGGACAAGAGACCCAGTACTTC.

The chain has TRBV28 and TRBJ2-7; 8 bases line up with TRBD2. The CDR3 is 15 residues long. Looked up from germline, CDR1 is MDHEN and CDR2 is SYDVKM. Germline trimming cut 3 bases from V and 2 bases from J; bases unmatched to any gene: 6. This CDR3 reads CASSFTAGGAYEQYF. The CDR3, as DNA: TGTGCCAGCAGTTTCACCGCCGGGGGGGCCTACGAGCAGTACTTC.